This T cell receptor beta chain was sequenced in a study of T cells in Graves' hyperthyroidism and ophthalmopathy. Across the whole study: Peripheral blood was acquired at first diagnosis, ahead of any therapy whatsoever. Study observations and caveats: The model forecast ophthalmopathy, anticipating it by a median approximately 6.2 months before onset. Blood held most thyroid clonotypes expanded above 0.001 frequency.

Amplification of TCR beta CDR3 regions used RNA as the template. Primed by the HTBI set, a first-round RT-PCR was run on the TCR CDR3. TCRdb reprocessed the multiplex PCR reads via MiXCR and lists one record per CDR3 protein. In the table there are roughly 500,000 distinct CDR3 sequences, more than 11% of which are singletons. This clonotype was recorded at least ten times. Its antigen is unknown. Germline V gives CDR1 GTSNPN, CDR2 SVGIG (reference sequence). CDR3 length equals 10 residues. Deletions cut 3 bases from V and 7 bases from J, with 4 bases between. Diagnoses were made from clinical symptoms, serum measures (thyroxine and TRAb), thyroid ultrasound and orbital computed tomography.

V is TRBV30 and J is TRBJ2-1; no reliable D call. The receptor comes from a woman in her twenties or thirties with Graves' hyperthyroidism that later progressed to Graves' ophthalmopathy. Material: blood. The CDR3 here is CAWSQNEQFF. CDR3 nucleotides: TGTGCCTGGAGCCAAAATGAGCAGTTCTTC.